Presented here are 15 T cell receptor beta chains from one specimen sequenced in a study of blood T cells in healthy people across ages. With a J-beta primer mix and a sample-barcoded 5' primer, a second PCR ran about 7 to 12 cycles. Via MiXCR, TCRdb re-called the 5' RACE reads, giving one row per CDR3 protein. Of around 800,000 distinct CDR3 sequences in the sample, roughly 25% were seen once. These records were also assigned to another study, of T cells of mothers and their children.

Specimen: blood. All receptors come from a boy aged 5-17 years in good health.

V is TRBV20-1 and J is TRBJ2-3; no firm D call. The CDR3 covers 14 residues. The V gene lost 5 bases and the J gene lost 4 bases, with 16 bases spanning the gap. The germline V gene has CDR1 DFQATT and CDR2 SNEGSKA (reference sequence). The CDR3 is CSAANPYLADTQYF. In nucleotides, the CDR3 is TGCAGTGCTGCGAATCCTTACTTGGCAGATACGCAGTATTTT.

This chain links TRBV2 with TRBJ1-1; D is undetermined. In germline, CDR1 is SNHLY, CDR2 FYNNEI. The CDR3 runs 10 residues. V was cut by 8 bases and J by 7 bases, with 8 bases left in between. CDR3 coding DNA: TGTGCCAGCTCCGTACATGAAGCTTTCTTT. It translates to CASSVHEAFF.

The table lists this clonotype with many counts. This rearrangement joins TRBV24-1 to TRBJ1-2; the D gene is possibly TRBD1 (5 bases). V lost 3 bases and J lost 8, with 12 bases in between. This CDR3 has 13 residues. CDR1 and CDR2 (germline): KGHDR, SFDVKD. The chain's CDR3 is CATSDGDSKGYTF. The CDR3, as DNA: TGTGCCACCAGTGATGGGGACTCGAAGGGCTACACCTTC.

The chain employs TRBV6-5 and TRBJ2-5, with TRBD2 matching over 7 bases. The germline CDR1 and CDR2 sequences are MNHEY and SVGAGI. The CDR3 extends over 12 amino acids. Trimming cost V 8 bases and J 5 bases; bases outside gene matches: 5. The CDR3 region has the DNA TGTGCCAGCGGGAGGGAGGAGGAGACCCAGTACTTC. It codes for CASGREEETQYF.

J is TRBJ1-6 and V is TRBV6-1; D not certain. CDR1 is MNHNS, CDR2 SASEGT, per germline. The CDR3 is 17 amino acids. Between the trimmed V and J ends, which lost 2 bases and 11 bases, there was a span of 22 bases. In DNA form, the CDR3 reads TGTGCCAGCAGTGAAACGGCAAGCGCAGTGAGAAATCCACCCCTCCACTTT. It codes for CASSETASAVRNPPLHF.

The rearrangement uses TRBV11-2 and TRBJ1-6, with 8 bases aligning to TRBD1. V gave up 6 bases and J gave up 4 bases; unmatched junction bases: 2. Germline CDR1 and CDR2: SGHAT and FQNNGV. The CDR3 loop spans 14 amino acids. CDR3 sequence (DNA): TGTGCCAGCAGACGACAGGGGTATAATTCACCCCTCCACTTT. As protein: CASRRQGYNSPLHF.

About this clonotype itself: Being one base from a much bigger clone, this may be a read error. The V and J genes are TRBV20-1 and TRBJ1-1; a possible D gene is TRBD1 (6 bases). The CDR3 loop spans 14 amino acids. Germline CDR1 reads DFQATT; CDR2 reads SNEGSKA (reference sequence). The CDR3 loop reads CRATEGGVGTEALF. CDR3 bases: TGCAGAGCTACCGAAGGGGGGGTAGGGACTGAAGCTCTCTTT.

This clonotype appeared a few times. The J gene is TRBJ2-1, the V gene TRBV4-2; the match to TRBD2 covers 8 bases. Germline-derived CDR1 and CDR2 are LGHNA and YNFKEQ. J gave up 3 bases and V 1 base, and 2 bases lay outside the gene matches. The CDR3 has 15 amino acids. For the CDR3, the DNA is TGTGCCAGCAGCCAAGGGCGGGGGGACTACAATGAGCAGTTCTTC. It is translated as CASSQGRGDYNEQFF.

This clonotype was detected only a few times. The chain joins TRBV6-2 or TRBV6-3 to TRBJ2-7; a possible D gene is TRBD1 (5 bases). Trimming shortened V by 8 bases and J by 0 bases, and 14 bases separated the two germline ends. Germline V gives CDR1 MNHEY, CDR2 SVGEGT. The CDR3 totals 14 residues. The CDR3 DNA reads TGTGCCAGCGGGGCCGGTGCCGGCTCCTACGAGCAGTACTTC. Protein sequence: CASGAGAGSYEQYF.

The rearrangement uses TRBV20-1 and TRBJ2-5, with 7 bases that match TRBD2. This CDR3 spans 15 amino acids. Germline CDR1 DFQATT, CDR2 SNEGSKA (reference sequence). V was pared by 2 bases and J by 1 base, with 7 bases of the junction left unmatched. As DNA, the CDR3 is TGCAGTGCTAGACCCGGTCGGGGGGTCCAAGAGACCCAGTACTTC. As protein: CSARPGRGVQETQYF.

This chain links TRBV12-3 or TRBV12-4 with TRBJ1-5; 8 bases match TRBD1. The CDR3 is 13 residues long. Losses at the gene ends were 6 bases for V and 6 bases for J; bases not matched to a gene: 4. The chain's CDR3 is CASRTGEFQPQHF. DNA of the CDR3: TGTGCCAGCAGGACAGGGGAGTTTCAGCCCCAGCATTTT.

This chain links TRBV5-1 with TRBJ2-1; 7 nucleotides match TRBD1. This CDR3 comprises 15 residues. The germline CDR1 and CDR2 sequences are SGHRS and YFSETQ. After removal of 4 bases from V and 4 bases from J, the junction contained 8 bases not matched to a gene. The CDR3 DNA reads TGCGCCAGCAGCATACAGGGGTCCCTTTACAATGAGCAGTTCTTC. As protein: CASSIQGSLYNEQFF.

The table lists this clonotype with a few counts. J is TRBJ1-1 and V is TRBV29-1; TRBD1 matches at 7 bases. Looked up from germline, CDR1 is SQVTM and CDR2 is ANQGSEA. The CDR3 runs to 13 residues. V shed 1 base and J 3 bases; nucleotides not matched to a gene: 2. This chain's CDR3 is CSVEGGTDTEAFF. CDR3 coding DNA: TGCAGCGTTGAAGGGGGGACAGACACTGAAGCTTTCTTT.

The chain employs TRBV19 and TRBJ2-7; 8 nucleotides match TRBD1. V was clipped by 9 bases and J by 7 bases; unmatched bases: 8. The CDR3 has 12 amino acids. The germline V gene encodes CDR1 LNHDA and CDR2 SQIVND (reference sequence). The CDR3 here is CASRGQGQEQYF. As DNA, the CDR3 is TGTGCCAGCAGAGGACAGGGCCAAGAGCAGTACTTC. Variable domain in full (rest from reference TRBV19 and TRBJ2-7): DGGITQSPKYLFRKEGQNVTLSCEQNLNHDAMYWYRQDPGQGLRLIYYSQIVNDFQKGDIAEGYSVSREKKESFPLTVTSAQKNPTAFYLCASRGQGQEQYFGPGTRLTVT.

This chain links TRBV28 with TRBJ2-7; D gene ambiguous. The CDR3 has 16 residues. Germline V gives CDR1 MDHEN, CDR2 SYDVKM. Deletions cut 7 bases from V and 3 bases from J, with 22 bases between. DNA of the CDR3: TGTGCCAGCATCCCTCACGGGCAAGGCCAGGACTACGAGCAGTACTTC. This codes for CASIPHGQGQDYEQYF. The full variable domain, its missing parts supplied by reference TRBV28 and TRBJ2-7, is DVKVTQSSRYLVKRTGEKVFLECVQDMDHENMFWYRQDPGLGLRLIYFSYDVKMKEKGDIPEGYSVSREKKERFSLILESASTNQTSMYLCASIPHGQGQDYEQYFGPGTRLTVT.